The sequence of this T cell receptor (beta chain) was determined in a study of blood T cell repertoires in COVID-19. The wider study: The study counted Cohort 3 donors as recovered given two negative PCRs, clearance, or symptom resolution. Donors in the United States, Italy and Spain gave samples during acute or convalescent COVID-19.

Germline V gene sequence: CDR1 SGDLS, CDR2 YYNGEE. CDR3 length: 12 residues. Trimming removed 0 bases at V and 5 bases at J, with 3 bases between. This clone was counted once. All enrollees were roughly 18 to 90 years old and from about 24 US areas. Sequenced by immunoSEQ multiplex PCR; TCRdb stores in-frame clones only, minus some. The data hold around 190,000 clones, with roughly nine tenths observed a single time. The receptor comes from a woman in her thirties or forties in a cohort exposed to, infected with or recovered from COVID-19 (not recorded which). V is TRBV9 and J is TRBJ2-1, with D hard to call. Sequencing was carried out using PBMCs or T cells enriched from blood (not recorded which). CDR3 sequence reads: CASSVGNNEQFF. The CDR3 nucleotides are TGTGCCAGCAGCGTAGGTAACAATGAGCAGTTCTTC.